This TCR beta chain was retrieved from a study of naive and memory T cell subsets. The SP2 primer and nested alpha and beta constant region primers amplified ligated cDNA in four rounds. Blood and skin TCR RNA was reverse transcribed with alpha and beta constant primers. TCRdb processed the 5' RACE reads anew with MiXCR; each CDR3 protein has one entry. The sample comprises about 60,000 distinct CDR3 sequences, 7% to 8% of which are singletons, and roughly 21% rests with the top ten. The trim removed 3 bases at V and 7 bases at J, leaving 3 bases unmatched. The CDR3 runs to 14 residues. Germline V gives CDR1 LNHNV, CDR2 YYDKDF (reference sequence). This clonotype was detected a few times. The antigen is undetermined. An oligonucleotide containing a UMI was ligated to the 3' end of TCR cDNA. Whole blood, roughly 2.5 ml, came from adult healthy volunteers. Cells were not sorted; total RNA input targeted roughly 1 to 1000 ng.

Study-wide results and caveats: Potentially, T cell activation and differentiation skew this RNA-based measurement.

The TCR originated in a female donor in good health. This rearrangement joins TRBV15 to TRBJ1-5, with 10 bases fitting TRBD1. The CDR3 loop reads CATSRGQGSQPQHF. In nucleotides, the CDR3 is TGTGCCACCAGCAGGGGACAGGGGAGCCAGCCCCAGCATTTT.